What follows describes a single T cell receptor (beta chain). When the RNA was reverse transcribed, random hexamers were used with an input of roughly 0.45 to 1 ug. TCRdb re-called the immunoSEQ multiplex PCR reads through MiXCR, storing one row per CDR3 protein. The table includes fewer than 200,000 distinct CDR3 sequences, approximately 94% detected once. The sample comes from a study of CD8 T cells in Susac syndrome. The length of the CDR3 is 16 residues. Germline-derived CDR1 and CDR2 are DFQATT and SNEGSKA (reference sequence). Trimming removed 5 bases at V and 6 bases at J, with 24 bases between.

The receptor's source is a human donor with Susac syndrome. Sequencing used CD4+ T cells from PBMCs. V usage is TRBV20-1 and J usage is TRBJ2-3, with D perhaps matching TRBD1 or TRBD2 (5 bases each). This chain's CDR3 is CSAFDTGPTGGDTQYF. The CDR3 DNA is TGCAGTGCTTTTGATACGGGACCAACAGGTGGGGATACGCAGTATTTT.